Listed here are 15 T cell receptor beta chains from one sample, sequenced in a study of blood T cell repertoires in COVID-19. TCRdb keeps only in-frame clones here, not all; method: immunoSEQ multiplex PCR. The data show over 250,000 clones, with more than 75% seen just once and around 2.4% held by the top ten. Sequencing was performed on PBMCs or T cells enriched from blood (not recorded which). All receptors come from a woman younger than 30 who had recovered from COVID-19.

The chain uses TRBV4-3 and TRBJ2-7; possible D gene TRBD2, 5 bases. In germline, CDR1 is LGHNA, CDR2 YSLEER. This CDR3 is 16 amino acids long. Trimming cost V 0 bases and J 3 bases, with 15 bases left between them. In nucleotides, the CDR3 is TGCGCCAGCAGCCAAGATTTGCTTCAGGAGGACTACGAGCAGTACTTC. It translates to CASSQDLLQEDYEQYF.

The chain combines TRBV4-3 with TRBJ2-3; no clear D gene. This CDR3 is built from 15 residues. Germline-derived CDR1 and CDR2 are LGHNA and YSLEER. V was pared by 0 bases and J by 1 base, with 8 bases between. The CDR3 sequence is CASSQDRQGTDTQYF. The CDR3 DNA sequence: TGCGCCAGCAGCCAAGATCGTCAGGGCACAGATACGCAGTATTTT.

The CDR3 reads CASSLVPGPNTEAFF. CDR3 DNA: TGTGCCAGCAGCTTAGTTCCAGGCCCGAACACTGAAGCTTTCTTT. This rearrangement joins TRBV7-2 to TRBJ1-1, with D hard to call. Germline V gene sequence: CDR1 SGHTA, CDR2 FQGNSA. Trimming cost V 1 base and J 1 base, with 10 bases left between them. The CDR3 totals 15 residues.

Concerning this clone: A read error may account for a junction end that differs from germline. The chain is built from TRBV30 and TRBJ2-3, with TRBD2 as a possible D gene (5 bases). Germline CDR1 GTSNPN, CDR2 SVGIG (reference sequence). The CDR3 contains 14 residues. CDR3 region: CAWSVRDRPSPLQF. The CDR3 bases are TGTGCCTGGAGTGTACGAGATAGGCCTAGCCCGTTACAATTT.

The chain couples TRBV7-6 to TRBJ2-7; D gene ambiguous. This CDR3 contains 13 residues. Germline CDR1 is SGHVS and CDR2 is FNYEAQ. V shed 5 bases and J shed 5 bases, with 13 bases lying between them. In DNA form, the CDR3 reads TGTGCCAGCAGCCGCGATCCCTCGGACGAGCAGTACTTC. Translation: CASSRDPSDEQYF. The whole variable domain, filled in from reference TRBV7-6 and TRBJ2-7, reads GAGVSQSPRYKVTKRGQDVALRCDPISGHVSLYWYRQALGQGPEFLTYFNYEAQQDKSGLPNDRFSAERPEGSISTLTIQRTEQRDSAMYRCASSRDPSDEQYFGPGTRLTVT.

This clone was picked up one time. The chain links TRBV6-6 to TRBJ2-1; the match to TRBD1 covers 10 bases. CDR1 and CDR2 from the germline V gene are MNHNY and SVGAGI (reference sequence). V trimming: 0 bases; J trimming: 5 bases; junction bases outside the gene matches: 4. The CDR3 length is 16 residues. The CDR3 region has the DNA TGTGCCAGCAGTTACTCGTGGGGACAGGGGAACAATGAGCAGTTCTTC. As protein: CASSYSWGQGNNEQFF.

J is TRBJ2-1 and V is TRBV28; weak D call: TRBD1 (5 bases). Germline CDR1 MDHEN, CDR2 SYDVKM. V was shortened by 1 base and J by 4 bases, with 8 bases between the two germline ends. The CDR3 is 14 residues long. The CDR3 sequence: CASSLSSGYNEQFF. Here the CDR3 DNA reads TGTGCCAGCAGTTTATCCTCAGGGTACAATGAGCAGTTCTTC.

Details on this clone: Within the sample, other DNA sequences also encode this same CDR3. The chain couples TRBV3-1 (or the pseudogene TRBV3-2) to TRBJ2-2; 7 bases match TRBD2. Germline CDR1 reads LGHDT; CDR2 reads YNNKEL (reference sequence). The CDR3 totals 15 residues. V shed 1 base and J 5 bases; nucleotides not matched to a gene: 4. The CDR3 nucleotides are TGTGCCAGCAGCCAAGTCCTAGCGGATACCGGGGAGCTGTTTTTT. Amino acid sequence: CASSQVLADTGELFF.

V gene TRBV10-1 combines with J gene TRBJ2-3; D gene uncertain. The V gene's germline CDR1 is WNHNN and CDR2 SYGVQD (reference sequence). CDR3 length: 16 amino acids. V lost 0 bases and J 2 bases, leaving 12 bases between the germline ends. The CDR3 region is CASSESSATYTDTQYF. DNA for the CDR3: TGCGCCAGCAGTGAGTCGTCAGCGACCTACACAGATACGCAGTATTTT.

The V gene is TRBV20-1, the J gene TRBJ1-6; 7 nucleotides match TRBD1. Germline CDR1 and CDR2: DFQATT and SNEGSKA (reference sequence). This CDR3 is 15 amino acids long. V lost 3 bases, J lost 7 bases, and 9 bases stayed unmatched. CDR3 bases: TGCAGTGCTAGTCAAGTGACAGGGAGCAATTCACCCCTCCACTTT. Its translation: CSASQVTGSNSPLHF.

This clone was recorded only once. This sequence joins TRBV6-5 and TRBJ2-7, with D hard to call. This CDR3 has 13 residues. CDR1 is MNHEY and CDR2 is SVGAGI in the germline V gene. Trimming removed 7 bases at V and 5 bases at J, with 15 bases between. The CDR3 here is CASTLRGADEQYF. For the CDR3, the DNA is TGTGCCAGCACCCTGCGAGGTGCCGACGAGCAGTACTTC.

This chain connects TRBV18 to TRBJ1-6, with D possibly TRBD1 on 6 matching bases. The V end was cut by 2 bases, the J end by 8 bases, with 13 bases between. Germline V gives CDR1 KGHSH, CDR2 LQKENI. The CDR3 length is 15 residues. CDR3: CASSPGTGSYSPLHF. CDR3 in DNA: TGTGCCAGCTCACCAGGTACAGGGTCGTATTCACCCCTCCACTTT. Looking up the rest from reference TRBV18 and TRBJ1-6 gives the full variable domain: NAGVMQNPRHLVRRRGQEARLRCSPMKGHSHVYWYRQLPEEGLKFMVYLQKENIIDESGMPKERFSAEFPKEGPSILRIQQVVRGDSAAYFCASSPGTGSYSPLHFGNGTRLTVT.

The chain couples TRBV11-2 to TRBJ2-2, with D possibly being TRBD2 (7 bases). CDR3 size: 17 residues. Germline assignment: CDR1 SGHAT and CDR2 FQNNGV. Trimming removed 2 bases at V and 6 bases at J, with 19 bases between. As DNA, the CDR3 is TGTGCCAGCAGCTTATGGACGGGGGGCTCTTTGCCCGGGGAGCTGTTTTTT. This encodes CASSLWTGGSLPGELFF.

The table lists this clone with a count of one. The rearrangement uses TRBV12-3 or TRBV12-4 and TRBJ2-7, with 7 bases aligning to TRBD2. The CDR3 length is 12 residues. The V gene end was trimmed by 6 bases and the J gene end by 6 bases; junction bases not matched to a gene: 5. The chain's CDR3 is CASSMGRGEQYF. CDR3 nucleotide sequence: TGTGCCAGCAGCATGGGGAGGGGCGAGCAGTACTTC.

The rearrangement uses TRBV14 and TRBJ2-7, with TRBD1 matching 8 bases. CDR1 is SGHDN, CDR2 FVKESK, per germline. J gave up 4 bases and V 3 bases, and 8 bases lay outside the gene matches. The CDR3 has 15 amino acids. The CDR3 loop reads CASSHGTGLIYEQYF. CDR3 bases: TGTGCCAGCAGCCACGGGACAGGCCTTATTTACGAGCAGTACTTC.